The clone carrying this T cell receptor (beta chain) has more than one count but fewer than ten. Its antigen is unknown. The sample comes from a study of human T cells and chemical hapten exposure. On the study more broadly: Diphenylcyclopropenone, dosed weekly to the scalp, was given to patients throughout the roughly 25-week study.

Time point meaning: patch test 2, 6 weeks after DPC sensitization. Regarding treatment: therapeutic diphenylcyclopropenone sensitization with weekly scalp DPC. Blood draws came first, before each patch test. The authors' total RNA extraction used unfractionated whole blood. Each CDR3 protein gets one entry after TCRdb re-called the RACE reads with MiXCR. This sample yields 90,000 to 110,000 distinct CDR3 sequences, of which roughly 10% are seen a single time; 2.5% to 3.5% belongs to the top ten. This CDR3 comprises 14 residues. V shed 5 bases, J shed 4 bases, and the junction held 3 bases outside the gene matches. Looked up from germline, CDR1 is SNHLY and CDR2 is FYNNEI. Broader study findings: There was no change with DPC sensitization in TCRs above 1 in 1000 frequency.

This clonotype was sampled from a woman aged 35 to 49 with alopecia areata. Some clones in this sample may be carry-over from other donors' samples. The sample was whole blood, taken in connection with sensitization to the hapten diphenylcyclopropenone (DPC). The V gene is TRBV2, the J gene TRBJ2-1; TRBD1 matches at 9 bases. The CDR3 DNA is TGTGCCAGCAGTCCGGGACAGGGATACAATGAGCAGTTCTTC. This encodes CASSPGQGYNEQFF. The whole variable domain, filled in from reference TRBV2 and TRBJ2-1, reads EPEVTQTPSHQVTQMGQEVILRCVPISNHLYFYWYRQILGQKVEFLVSFYNNEISEKSEIFDDQFSVERPDGSNFTLKIRSTKLEDSAMYFCASSPGQGYNEQFFGPGTRLTVL.